This TCR beta chain is drawn from a study of shared T cell receptors in the human thymus. The CDR3 totals 15 residues. V was clipped by 0 bases and J by 4 bases, with 13 bases between them. Germline V CDR1 and CDR2: SGHNT, YYREEE (reference sequence). Using immunoSEQ multiplex PCR, the repertoire was profiled, and TCRdb retains in-frame clones only, with some absent. Of 700,000 to 750,000 clones detected, approximately 85% appear once; the ten largest clones hold 0.0095% to 0.013%. These data also formed part of another study, on human thymus T cells.

Source material: thymocytes. This chain links TRBV5-4 with TRBJ1-2; no firm D call. This receptor was obtained from a girl less than two years old with a congenital heart defect. DNA for the CDR3: TGTGCCAGCAGCTTGGGAGGTAGAGATTTCTATGGCTACACCTTC. As protein: CASSLGGRDFYGYTF.